A selection of T cell receptor beta chains follows, all from one sample in a study of control samples from healthy donors and cancer patients. TCRdb's table, derived via immunoSEQ multiplex PCR, lists solely in-frame clones and lacks some. The sample records over 100,000 clones, about 91% being singletons. Material for sequencing was blood. Receptor source: a man in his forties or fifties in good health. CDR3s include the opening cysteine and the closing phenylalanine or tryptophan. D genes are given only for firm matches. Some rows mark clone size as missing; the rest say once, few, many or name a class of expanded clone.

d_call,j_call,cdr3_length,v_call,clone_size,cdr3_aa,cdr3_nt
TRBD1,TRBJ1-1,13,TRBV30,-,CAWSETWDSEAFF,TGTGCCTGGAGCGAGACCTGGGACAGTGAAGCTTTCTTT
-,TRBJ1-3,13,TRBV15,-,CAIGRPSGNTIYF,TGTGCCATCGGACGGCCCTCTGGAAACACCATATATTTT
TRBD1,TRBJ1-1,14,TRBV2,-,CASFPGQGGTEAFF,TGTGCCAGCTTCCCCGGACAGGGGGGGACTGAAGCTTTCTTT
-,TRBJ2-4,16,TRBV5-1,-,CASSLAGAAVFNIQYF,TGCGCCAGCAGCTTGGCCGGGGCGGCGGTGTTCAACATTCAGTACTTC
-,TRBJ1-5,14,TRBV6-2/TRBV6-3,-,CASSFGTVNVPQHF,TGTGCCAGCAGTTTCGGGACCGTCAATGTGCCCCAGCATTTT
-,TRBJ1-5,15,TRBV6-5,-,CASGRDSKHNQPQHF,TGTGCCAGCGGACGGGACTCCAAACACAATCAGCCCCAGCATTTT
TRBD1,TRBJ1-4,16,TRBV10-3,-,CATGSGTGKGREKLFF,TGTGCCACCGGATCCGGGACAGGGAAGGGTAGAGAAAAACTGTTTTTT
-,TRBJ2-1,13,TRBV6-2/TRBV6-3,once,CASSFDSYNEQFF,TGTGCCAGCAGCTTCGACAGTTACAATGAGCAGTTCTTC
-,TRBJ2-5,11,TRBV5-6,-,CASSLRGTQYF,TGTGCCAGCAGCTTGAGGGGGACCCAGTACTTC
-,TRBJ2-5,11,TRBV24-1,-,CATGAGETQYF,TGTGCCACCGGGGCTGGGGAGACCCAGTACTTC
-,TRBJ2-7,14,TRBV10-2,-,CASRREFAAYEQYF,TGCGCCAGCAGACGAGAGTTTGCGGCCTACGAGCAGTACTTC
-,TRBJ2-7,17,TRBV7-8,-,CASSLSRLDTYSYEQYF,TGTGCCAGCAGCTTATCTCGCCTGGACACATACTCCTACGAGCAGTACTTC
TRBD1,TRBJ2-3,16,TRBV18,-,CASSPLRQGVTDTQYF,TGTGCCAGCTCACCCCTACGACAGGGGGTCACAGATACGCAGTATTTT
-,TRBJ1-5,15,TRBV27,-,CASSLKATSNQPQHF,TGTGCCAGCAGTTTAAAAGCAACTAGCAATCAGCCCCAGCATTTT
-,TRBJ2-5,16,TRBV3-1/TRBV3-2,-,CASSQEGDWAEETQYF,TGTGCCAGCAGCCAAGAGGGTGACTGGGCGGAAGAGACCCAGTACTTC
TRBD1,TRBJ1-4,13,TRBV6-6,-,CASRDRDREKLFF,TGTGCCAGCAGGGACAGGGATCGCGAAAAACTGTTTTTT
-,TRBJ2-1,12,TRBV3-1/TRBV3-2,-,CASSQPDNEQFF,TGTGCCAGCAGCCAACCAGACAATGAGCAGTTCTTC
TRBD1,TRBJ1-3,17,TRBV7-2,few,CASSFTVRGQWGNTIYF,TGTGCCAGCAGCTTTACCGTCAGGGGGCAGTGGGGAAACACCATATATTTT
TRBD2,TRBJ2-7,14,TRBV7-9,-,CASSPGGSSYEQYF,TGTGCCAGCAGCCCGGGGGGGTCCTCCTACGAGCAGTACTTC
-,TRBJ1-1,15,TRBV5-1,-,CASSLWAGLNTEAFF,TGCGCCAGCAGCTTGTGGGCAGGCCTGAACACTGAAGCTTTCTTT
TRBD2,TRBJ2-3,21,TRBV24-1,once,CATSDPTETSVREGGVDTQYF,TGTGCCACCAGTGATCCCACCGAGACTAGCGTTAGGGAGGGTGGGGTAGATACGCAGTATTTT
TRBD1,TRBJ1-5,16,TRBV7-2,-,CASSLLGTGTGQPQHF,TGTGCCAGCAGCTTACTCGGGACAGGGACGGGCCAGCCCCAGCATTTT
-,TRBJ1-1,15,TRBV11-2,-,CASSLLMMGSAEAFF,TGTGCCAGCAGCTTATTGATGATGGGGTCTGCCGAAGCTTTCTTT